The entry below describes one TCR beta chain. Its antigen is not identified. This entry comes from a study of T cell responses to AZD1222 COVID-19 vaccine. Study-wide results and limits: Repertoires were obtained solely post-peak T cell response. A reported finding is that nearly half of spike-specific TCRs target unmutated variant regions. At baseline, just 6 or 7 AZD1222 recipients tested seropositive. A rise in Spike-specific TCR breadth and depth followed two AZD1222 doses.

Germline V gene lookup returns CDR1 MRHNA and CDR2 SNTAGT. The CDR3 has 17 amino acids. Trimming took off 5 bases at V and 0 bases at J, with 14 bases between the two ends. Assay: immunoSEQ multiplex PCR; the TCRdb copy retains only in-frame clones and omits some. The sample shows about 130,000 clones, around 91% of them seen only once. The rearrangement joins TRBV6-4 to TRBJ2-6; the D is unclear. This clonotype originated in an adult in good health. The sequences come from peripheral blood, collected on day 0 of MenACWY control vaccination. In DNA form, the CDR3 reads TGTGCCAGCAGTATGGATGCGTCTTACTCTGGGGCCAACGTCCTGACTTTC. Amino acid sequence: CASSMDASYSGANVLTF.